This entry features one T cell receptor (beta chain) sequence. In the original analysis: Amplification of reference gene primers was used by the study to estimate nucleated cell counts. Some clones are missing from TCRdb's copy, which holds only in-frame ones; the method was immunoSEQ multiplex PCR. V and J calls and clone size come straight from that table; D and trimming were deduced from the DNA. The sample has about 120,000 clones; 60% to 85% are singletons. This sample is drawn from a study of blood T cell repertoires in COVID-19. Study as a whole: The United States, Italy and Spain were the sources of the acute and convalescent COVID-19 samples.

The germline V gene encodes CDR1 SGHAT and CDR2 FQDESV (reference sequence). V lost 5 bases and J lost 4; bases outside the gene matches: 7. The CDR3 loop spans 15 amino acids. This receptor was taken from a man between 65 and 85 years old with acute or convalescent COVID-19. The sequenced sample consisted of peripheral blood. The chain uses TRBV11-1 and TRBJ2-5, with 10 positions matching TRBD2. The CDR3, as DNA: TGTGCCAGCAGCCTCCAGCGGGGGGGATTAGAGACCCAGTACTTC. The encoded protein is CASSLQRGGLETQYF.